The present entry profiles one TCR beta chain with its context. Germline CDR1 reads SQVTM; CDR2 reads ANQGSEA. V gave up 1 base and J gave up 2 bases; unmatched junction bases: 11. This CDR3 is 17 amino acids long. The assay was immunoSEQ multiplex PCR, and TCRdb's table has in-frame clones only and misses some. The sample yields around 13,000 clones, roughly 80% seen once. This record comes from a study of somatic mutations in cytotoxic T cells in rheumatoid arthritis. Specimen: CD8+ T cells sorted from blood. The chain combines TRBV29-1 with TRBJ2-3, with 8 bases that match TRBD2. This receptor was identified in an adult with rheumatoid arthritis. The CDR3 spells CSVEGRTSRVVTDTQYF. The CDR3 nucleotides are TGCAGCGTTGAAGGGAGGACTAGCCGGGTCGTCACAGATACGCAGTATTTT.